In its sample, the clone carrying this TCR beta chain was seen a few times. Its target is not known. The sample is drawn from a study of human T cells and chemical hapten exposure. Study conclusions and caveats: Significantly more large CDR3 similarity clusters were formed by expanded TCRs than by controls. TCRs above 1 in 1000 frequency stayed constant with DPC sensitization.

The CDR3 runs 13 residues. V trimming: 4 bases; J trimming: 7 bases; junction bases outside the gene matches: 4. CDR1 is SEHNR, CDR2 FQNEAQ, per germline (reference sequence). As for time point: pre-sensitization, week 0. Sample treatment: therapeutic diphenylcyclopropenone sensitization with weekly scalp DPC. The donor pool consisted of alopecia patients aged 18 to 70 years, considered suitable for DPC. What the library attached to individual cDNA molecules were unique molecular identifiers. TCRdb ran MiXCR on the RACE reads and lists one entry per CDR3 protein. The sample holds around 110,000 distinct CDR3 sequences, about 12% seen once.

The sample consisted of whole blood, taken in connection with sensitization to the hapten diphenylcyclopropenone (DPC). The TCR originated in a woman aged 50 to 60 with alopecia areata. Some clones in this sample may be carry-over from other donors' samples. V usage is TRBV7-9 and J usage is TRBJ1-2; 9 bases map to TRBD1. CDR3 amino acids: CASSYGTGTGYTF. The CDR3 coding sequence is TGTGCCAGCAGCTACGGGACAGGGACTGGCTACACCTTC.